What follows is one T cell receptor (beta chain) and its context. This CDR3 region has 15 residues. V trimming: 6 bases; J trimming: 3 bases; junction bases outside the gene matches: 6. Germline V gene sequence: CDR1 ENHRY, CDR2 SYGVKD. The data derive from a study of regulatory T cells in long-lasting Graves disease. As for time point: newly diagnosed GD, antithyroid drugs for less than 3 months. The TCR library was made from RNA extracted from PBMCs. An endocrinology unit in Xi'an, China, supplied the patients. To make TCR beta libraries, researchers used iRepertoire HTBI primers and Arm-PCR of CDR3 regions. TCRdb redid the calling of the multiplex PCR reads with MiXCR, one entry per CDR3 protein. The profile shows hundreds of thousands of distinct CDR3 sequences, 15% to 20% of them singletons. This sample also belongs to another study, concerning T cells in Graves' hyperthyroidism and ophthalmopathy. According to that study: Most thyroid clonotypes with frequency above 0.001 were detected in blood.

The chain combines TRBV10-3 with TRBJ2-7; 12 nucleotides match TRBD2. This clonotype was obtained from a woman in her 30s with Graves disease. The starting material was peripheral blood mononuclear cells (PBMCs), obtained at new diagnosis, from a patient treated with antithyroid drugs. In DNA form, the CDR3 reads TGTGCCATCAGACCAGGACTAGCGGGGAACTACGAGCAGTACTTC. Amino acid sequence: CAIRPGLAGNYEQYF.